The 27 T cell receptor beta chains given below trace back to one sample, sequenced in a study of blood T cell repertoires in COVID-19. TCRdb's copy holds only in-frame clones and misses some; the assay was immunoSEQ multiplex PCR. The sample lists some 65,000 clones, around 88% seen once, with approximately 15% in the top ten. Sequencing was done on a sample of peripheral blood. Receptor source: a man between 40 and 49 years old with COVID-19, enrolled during active disease.

The chain uses TRBV18 and TRBJ1-2; 7 nucleotides align to TRBD1. The CDR3 consists of 13 residues. The V segment lost 5 bases and the J segment 3 bases; nucleotides outside the gene matches: 3. CDR1 and CDR2 (germline): KGHSH, LQKENI. The CDR3 is CASSEGQDYGYTF. The CDR3 DNA follows: TGTGCCAGCTCAGAAGGACAGGACTATGGCTACACCTTC.

The chain is built from TRBV15 and TRBJ2-3; the D is unclear. The length of the CDR3 is 13 residues. Trimming pared 0 bases from V and 5 bases from J, leaving 6 bases between. The germline V gene encodes CDR1 LNHNV and CDR2 YYDKDF (reference sequence). The CDR3 sequence: CATSRDRGDTQYF. CDR3 DNA: TGTGCCACCAGCAGAGATCGCGGAGATACGCAGTATTTT.

The J gene is TRBJ2-3, the V gene TRBV5-1; weak D call: TRBD1 (5 bases). The germline V gene encodes CDR1 SGHRS and CDR2 YFSETQ. The V end was cut by 4 bases, the J end by 0 bases, with 12 bases between. There are 15 residues in the CDR3. In DNA, the CDR3 is TGCGCCAGCAGCATTCCACAGGATAGCACAGATACGCAGTATTTT. Amino acid sequence: CASSIPQDSTDTQYF.

The genes are TRBV30 and TRBJ1-2, with 12 bases aligning to TRBD1. The J segment lost 4 bases and the V segment lost 5 bases, leaving 17 bases of the junction unmatched. The CDR3 spans 18 residues. CDR1 and CDR2 (germline): GTSNPN, SVGIG (reference sequence). The CDR3 DNA reads as TGTGCCTGGGATATCCGTCGGGACAGGGGGCGCCGGGGCTATGGCTACACCTTC. It translates to CAWDIRRDRGRRGYGYTF.

This chain joins TRBV6-5 and TRBJ1-4; possibly TRBD1 for D (6 bases). V was pared by 2 bases and J by 8 bases, with 9 bases between. This CDR3 spans 13 amino acids. Germline V CDR1 and CDR2: MNHEY, SVGAGI. The chain's CDR3 is CASSYEGGEKLFF. The CDR3 region has the DNA TGTGCCAGCAGTTACGAGGGGGGGGAAAAACTGTTTTTT.

The J gene is TRBJ2-5, the V gene TRBV5-1; TRBD2 might be the D (6 bases). V lost 5 bases, J lost 7 bases, and 21 bases lay in between. The CDR3 covers 15 residues. The germline CDR1 and CDR2 sequences are SGHRS and YFSETQ. CDR3 sequence (DNA): TGCGCCAGCAGTTCCGGGAGCAGCTTAGATGGGACCCAGTACTTC. It is translated as CASSSGSSLDGTQYF.

The CDR3 here is CATCPGLAGGPSTETQYF. In DNA form, the CDR3 reads TGTGCCACTTGCCCGGGACTAGCGGGGGGGCCTAGTACGGAGACCCAGTACTTC. The chain links TRBV10-3 to TRBJ2-5, with 16 bases aligning to TRBD2. The CDR3 is 18 residues long. J lost 5 bases, V lost 10 bases, and 16 bases had no gene match. Germline assignment: CDR1 ENHRY and CDR2 SYGVKD.

V gene TRBV19 combines with J gene TRBJ1-4, with unresolved D. Between the trimmed V and J ends, which lost 5 bases and 5 bases, there was a span of 15 bases. This CDR3 contains 15 residues. The germline CDR1 and CDR2 sequences are LNHDA and SQIVND (reference sequence). Here the CDR3 DNA reads TGTGCCAGTAGTGGATCGCGGCAGCCCAATGAAAAACTGTTTTTT. Protein sequence: CASSGSRQPNEKLFF.

The chain joins TRBV7-9 to TRBJ2-4, with D possibly being TRBD1 (5 bases). The CDR3 has 13 amino acids. From germline, CDR1 is SEHNR and CDR2 FQNEAQ (reference sequence). The V end was cut by 1 base, the J end by 7 bases, with 8 bases between. Here the CDR3 DNA reads TGTGCCAGCAGCTTAGGGACATTGAACATTCAGTACTTC. Amino acids: CASSLGTLNIQYF.

This chain uses TRBV10-2 with TRBJ2-1; no reliable D call. The germline V and J ends were trimmed by 4 bases and 6 bases, with 7 bases remaining between them. This CDR3 is 12 amino acids long. Per the germline V gene, CDR1 is WSHSY and CDR2 is SAAADI. CDR3 loop: CASSGLSNEQFF. CDR3 DNA sequence: TGCGCCAGCAGTGGACTTTCCAATGAGCAGTTCTTC.

The chain recombines TRBV12-3 or TRBV12-4 with TRBJ1-5; D remains ambiguous. This CDR3 has 11 amino acids. Trimming stripped 3 bases from V and 12 bases from J, with 9 bases between. The CDR3, as DNA: TGTGCCAGCAGTTTCTCAGGCCTCCAGCATTTT. Its protein is CASSFSGLQHF.

This chain connects TRBV6-2 or TRBV6-3 to TRBJ2-5, with 7 bases fitting TRBD2. Losses at the gene ends were 2 bases for V and 7 bases for J; bases not matched to a gene: 7. Germline CDR1 and CDR2: MNHEY and SVGEGT. The CDR3 totals 14 residues. CDR3 amino acids: CASSYEEAGWTQYF. DNA for the CDR3: TGTGCCAGCAGTTACGAAGAAGCGGGGTGGACCCAGTACTTC.

The rearrangement uses TRBV6-5 and TRBJ1-2, with 8 bases identical to TRBD1. Germline values: CDR1 MNHEY, CDR2 SVGAGI. The J segment lost 7 bases and the V segment lost 6 bases, leaving 13 bases of the junction unmatched. The CDR3 consists of 15 residues. CDR3 coding DNA: TGTGCCAGCAGATACCTGGGACAGGAGGTTGGTGGCTACACCTTC. Amino acid sequence: CASRYLGQEVGGYTF.

The sample holds a few counts of this clone. This chain joins TRBV14 and TRBJ1-2; D gene ambiguous. V was trimmed by 4 bases and J by 8 bases, leaving 20 bases between them. Germline V gene lookup returns CDR1 SGHDN and CDR2 FVKESK. The CDR3 runs to 15 residues. The CDR3 here is CASSPGPPMAPGYTF. The CDR3 coding sequence is TGTGCCAGCAGCCCTGGGCCCCCTATGGCCCCGGGCTACACCTTC.

This clone appeared once. The V and J genes are TRBV11-2 and TRBJ2-5, with TRBD2 matching 11 bases. Germline CDR1 and CDR2: SGHAT and FQNNGV. The CDR3 runs to 17 residues. V shed 5 bases, J shed 5 bases, and the junction held 13 bases outside the gene matches. This CDR3 is CASSRRPKGLAEETQYF. In DNA, the CDR3 is TGTGCCAGCAGCCGACGGCCCAAGGGACTAGCGGAGGAGACCCAGTACTTC.

This rearrangement joins TRBV11-2 to TRBJ2-1; TRBD1 aligns across 8 bases. This CDR3 is 15 amino acids long. Germline V CDR1 and CDR2: SGHAT, FQNNGV. V lost 5 bases and J lost 6; bases outside the gene matches: 9. The CDR3 reads CASSQQGVQGNEQFF. CDR3 DNA: TGTGCCAGCAGCCAACAGGGGGTTCAGGGCAATGAGCAGTTCTTC.

The rearrangement links TRBV2 to TRBJ2-7; a possible D gene is TRBD1 (6 bases). The CDR3 is made up of 16 amino acids. CDR1 is SNHLY, CDR2 FYNNEI, per germline. V gave up 6 bases and J gave up 0 bases, with 18 bases separating them. CDR3 in amino acids: CASSPFNRDRSYEQYF. The DNA for the CDR3 is TGTGCCAGCAGCCCCTTTAACAGGGACCGCTCCTACGAGCAGTACTTC.

This chain links TRBV10-3 with TRBJ2-2, with 8 bases identical to TRBD1. The V segment lost 7 bases and the J segment 5 bases; nucleotides outside the gene matches: 9. CDR3 size: 15 residues. The germline V gene has CDR1 ENHRY and CDR2 SYGVKD. CDR3 bases: TGTGCCATCATGGCCGGACAGGGAGAGACCGGGGAGCTGTTTTTT. Protein sequence: CAIMAGQGETGELFF.

This clone was picked up a small number of times. An end of the junction does not agree with germline; a read error may underlie this. V usage is TRBV30 and J usage is TRBJ1-5, with TRBD1 matching 7 bases. The V gene's germline CDR1 is GTSNPN and CDR2 SVGIG (reference sequence). CDR3 length equals 13 residues. The CDR3 protein is CAWSRGGKQPQHF. CDR3 in DNA: TGTGCCTGGAGTAGAGGGGGCAAGCAGCCCCAGCATTTT.

The table lists this clone with a few counts. The rearrangement uses TRBV28 and TRBJ2-7; D possibly corresponds to TRBD2 (6 bases). Trimming pared 5 bases from V and 2 bases from J, leaving 13 bases between. The CDR3 totals 14 residues. Looked up from germline, CDR1 is MDHEN and CDR2 is SYDVKM. Here the CDR3 DNA reads TGTGCCAGCAGTGGGGGGACGGATCCCTACGAGCAGTACTTC. It is translated as CASSGGTDPYEQYF.

The chain uses TRBV27 and TRBJ1-2; D ambiguous. V was pared by 5 bases and J by 8 bases, with 9 bases between. The CDR3 loop spans 11 amino acids. Germline assignment: CDR1 MNHEY and CDR2 SMNVEV (reference sequence). The CDR3 loop reads CASSPGVGYTF. The CDR3 DNA reads TGTGCCAGCAGTCCCGGGGTGGGCTACACCTTC.

This chain links TRBV5-1 with TRBJ1-6, with TRBD1 matching 10 bases. This CDR3 has 14 residues. J gave up 8 bases and V 4 bases, and 3 bases lay outside the gene matches. Per the germline V gene, CDR1 is SGHRS and CDR2 is YFSETQ. The DNA for the CDR3 is TGCGCCAGCAGCGCCGGGACAGGGGATTCACCCCTCCACTTT. It yields the protein CASSAGTGDSPLHF.

This sequence joins TRBV6-4 and TRBJ2-7, with TRBD2 identical over 9 bases. The germline gives CDR1 MRHNA, CDR2 SNTAGT. V lost 6 bases to trimming and J lost 5 bases; unmatched junction nucleotides: 11. The CDR3 is 15 residues long. CDR3 in amino acids: CASSENIAGVHEQYF. The CDR3 nucleotides read TGTGCCAGCAGCGAGAATATAGCGGGGGTCCACGAGCAGTACTTC.

This chain connects TRBV4-1 to TRBJ1-1; D uncertain. Trimming shortened V by 5 bases and J by 0 bases, and 7 bases separated the two germline ends. Germline V gives CDR1 MGHRA, CDR2 YSYEKL. CDR3 size: 13 residues. In DNA form, the CDR3 reads TGCGCCAGCAGCTCGGACTTGAACACTGAAGCTTTCTTT. This encodes CASSSDLNTEAFF.

The chain uses TRBV15 and TRBJ2-2; 8 bases line up with TRBD2. CDR1 and CDR2 from the germline V gene are LNHNV and YYDKDF (reference sequence). The ends lost 0 bases at V and 7 bases at J; junction bases unmatched: 7. This CDR3 has 16 amino acids. The CDR3 loop is CATSREDSGANGELFF. The DNA for the CDR3 is TGTGCCACCAGCAGAGAGGATAGCGGGGCAAACGGGGAGCTGTTTTTT.

The J gene is TRBJ1-1, the V gene TRBV5-1, with TRBD1 matching 8 bases. The germline gives CDR1 SGHRS, CDR2 YFSETQ. The CDR3 covers 14 residues. The V segment lost 4 bases and the J segment 0 bases; nucleotides outside the gene matches: 2. The CDR3 DNA is TGCGCCAGCAGCGGGACAGGCATGAACACTGAAGCTTTCTTT. Amino acids: CASSGTGMNTEAFF.

This clone has a single count. J is TRBJ2-7 and V is TRBV6-5, with TRBD2 matching over 10 bases. CDR1 and CDR2 (germline): MNHEY, SVGAGI. There are 16 residues in the CDR3. Trimming removed 3 bases from V and 8 bases from J; junction bases left unmatched: 13. The CDR3 nucleotides are TGTGCCAGCAGTTATTTAGCGGGGGGAGATTTAATCCAGCAGTACTTC. The encoded protein is CASSYLAGGDLIQQYF.